The entry that follows covers one T cell receptor (beta chain) sequence. Cells designated naive CD8 were CD45RO-negative and were positively selected for CCR7, with terminally differentiated effector memory CD45RA+ cells excluded. The data were obtained in a study of shared clonotypes between healthy human individuals. The data were produced by immunoSEQ multiplex PCR, yet TCRdb's version contains in-frame clones alone and is incomplete. Of about 2.2 million clones listed, about 93% are singletons. This CDR3 is built from 17 residues. With V trimmed by 8 bases and J by 0 bases, 10 bases remained unmatched. Germline V CDR1 and CDR2: SNHLY, FYNNEI.

The sample taken for sequencing was naive CD8+ T cells from PBMCs. The genes are TRBV2 and TRBJ2-7; 13 nucleotides match TRBD2. This receptor was obtained from a young man in good health. Some clones in this sample may be carry-over from other donors' samples. The DNA of the CDR3 is TGTGCCAGCCCCTCAGGACTAGCGGGGGAGAGCTCCTACGAGCAGTACTTC. Translating it yields CASPSGLAGESSYEQYF.